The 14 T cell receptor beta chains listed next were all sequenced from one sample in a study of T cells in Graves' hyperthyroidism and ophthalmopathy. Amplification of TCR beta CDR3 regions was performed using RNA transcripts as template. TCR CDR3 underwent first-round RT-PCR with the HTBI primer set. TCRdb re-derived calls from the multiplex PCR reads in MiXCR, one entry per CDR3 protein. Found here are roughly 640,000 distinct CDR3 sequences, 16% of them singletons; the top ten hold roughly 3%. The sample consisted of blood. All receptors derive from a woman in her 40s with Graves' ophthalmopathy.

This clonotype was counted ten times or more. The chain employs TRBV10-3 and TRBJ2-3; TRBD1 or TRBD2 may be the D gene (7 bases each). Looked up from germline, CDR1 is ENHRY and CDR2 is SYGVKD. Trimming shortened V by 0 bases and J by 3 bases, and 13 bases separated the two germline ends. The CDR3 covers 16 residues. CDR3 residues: CAISESPAGQTDTQYF. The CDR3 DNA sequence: TGTGCCATCAGTGAGTCTCCAGCGGGACAGACAGATACGCAGTATTTT.

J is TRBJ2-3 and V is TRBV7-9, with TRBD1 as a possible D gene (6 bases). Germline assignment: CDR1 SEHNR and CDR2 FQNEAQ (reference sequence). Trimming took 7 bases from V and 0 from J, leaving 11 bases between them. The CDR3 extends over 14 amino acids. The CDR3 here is CASTQGPSTDTQYF. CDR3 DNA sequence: TGTGCCAGCACACAGGGTCCTAGCACAGATACGCAGTATTTT.

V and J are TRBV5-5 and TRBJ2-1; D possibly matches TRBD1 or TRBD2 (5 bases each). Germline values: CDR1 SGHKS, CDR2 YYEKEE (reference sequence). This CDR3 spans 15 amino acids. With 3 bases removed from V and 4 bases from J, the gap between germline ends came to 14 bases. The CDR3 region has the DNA TGTGCCAGCAGCTGGGGGTCCATTTCGTACAATGAGCAGTTCTTC. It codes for CASSWGSISYNEQFF.

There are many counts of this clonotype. CDR3 coding DNA: TGCGCCAGCAGCGAGGGACTAGAAGGGGGCATTCAGTACTTC. Translation gives CASSEGLEGGIQYF. The rearrangement joins TRBV5-1 to TRBJ2-4; 8 bases match TRBD2. The CDR3 sequence is 14 residues long. Germline assignment: CDR1 SGHRS and CDR2 YFSETQ. V was clipped by 4 bases and J by 9 bases; unmatched bases: 9.

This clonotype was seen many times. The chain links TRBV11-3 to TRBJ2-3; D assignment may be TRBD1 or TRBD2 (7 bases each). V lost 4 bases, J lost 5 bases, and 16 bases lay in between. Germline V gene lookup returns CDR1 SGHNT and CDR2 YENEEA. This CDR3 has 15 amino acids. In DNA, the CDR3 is TGTGCCAGCAGCTCCCGACAGGGAGGGATAGATACGCAGTATTTT. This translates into CASSSRQGGIDTQYF.

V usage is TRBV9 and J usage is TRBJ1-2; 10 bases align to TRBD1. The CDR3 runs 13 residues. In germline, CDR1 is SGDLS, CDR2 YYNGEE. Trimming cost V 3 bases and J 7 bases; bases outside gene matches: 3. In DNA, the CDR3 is TGTGCCAGCAGCGGACAGGGGGCTCTTGGCTACACCTTC. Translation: CASSGQGALGYTF.

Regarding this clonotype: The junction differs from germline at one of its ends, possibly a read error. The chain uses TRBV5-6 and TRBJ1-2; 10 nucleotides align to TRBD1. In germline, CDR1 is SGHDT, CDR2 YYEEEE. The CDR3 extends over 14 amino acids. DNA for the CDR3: TGTGCCGGCAGCCTTGGGACAGGGGCAGGTGGCTACACCTTC. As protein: CAGSLGTGAGGYTF.

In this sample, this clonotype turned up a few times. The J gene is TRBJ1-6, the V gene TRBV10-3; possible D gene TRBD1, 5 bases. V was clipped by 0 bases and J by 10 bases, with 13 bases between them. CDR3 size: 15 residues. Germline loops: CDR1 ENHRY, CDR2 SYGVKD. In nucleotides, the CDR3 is TGTGCCATCAGTGAGTCCGGCAGGGTTGGATCACCCCTCCACTTT. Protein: CAISESGRVGSPLHF.

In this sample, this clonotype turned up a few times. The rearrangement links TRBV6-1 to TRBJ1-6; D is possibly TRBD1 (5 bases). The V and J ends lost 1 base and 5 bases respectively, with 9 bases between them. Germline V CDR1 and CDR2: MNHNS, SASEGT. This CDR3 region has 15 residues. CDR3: CASSEDRRDNSPLHF. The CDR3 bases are TGTGCCAGCAGTGAAGACCGCAGGGATAATTCACCCCTCCACTTT.

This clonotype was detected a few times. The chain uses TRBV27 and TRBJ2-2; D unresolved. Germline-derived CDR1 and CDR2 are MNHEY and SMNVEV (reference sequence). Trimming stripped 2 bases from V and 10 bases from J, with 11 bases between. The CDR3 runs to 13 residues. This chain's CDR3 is CASSLSSNEELFF. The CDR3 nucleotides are TGTGCCAGCAGTTTAAGCTCCAACGAGGAGCTGTTTTTT.

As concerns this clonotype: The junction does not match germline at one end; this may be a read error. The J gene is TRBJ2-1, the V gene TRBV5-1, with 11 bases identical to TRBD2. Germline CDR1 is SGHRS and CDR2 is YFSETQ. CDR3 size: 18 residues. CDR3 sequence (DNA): TGTGCCAGCAGCTTGGCCGGGGTGGCTAGCGGGAGGTATTATGAGCAGTTCTTC. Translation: CASSLAGVASGRYYEQFF.

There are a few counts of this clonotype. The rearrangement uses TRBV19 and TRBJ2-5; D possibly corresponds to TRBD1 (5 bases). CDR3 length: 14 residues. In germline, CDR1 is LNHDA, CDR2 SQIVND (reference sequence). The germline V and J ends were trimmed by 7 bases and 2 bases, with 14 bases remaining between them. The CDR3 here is CASKETDHQETQYF. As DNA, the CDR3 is TGTGCCAGTAAAGAGACAGATCATCAAGAGACCCAGTACTTC.

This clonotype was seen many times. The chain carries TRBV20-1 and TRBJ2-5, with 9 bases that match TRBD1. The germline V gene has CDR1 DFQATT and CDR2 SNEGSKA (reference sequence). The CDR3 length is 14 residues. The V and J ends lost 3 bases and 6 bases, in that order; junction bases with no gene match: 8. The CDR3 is CSARTSGTGQTQYF. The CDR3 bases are TGCAGTGCTAGGACCTCCGGGACAGGGCAGACCCAGTACTTC.

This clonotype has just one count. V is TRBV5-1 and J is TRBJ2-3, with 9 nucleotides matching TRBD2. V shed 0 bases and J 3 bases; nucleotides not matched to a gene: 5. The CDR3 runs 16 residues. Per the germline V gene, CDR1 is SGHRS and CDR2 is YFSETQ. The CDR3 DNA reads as TGCGCCAGCAGCTTGGATAGCGGGGGTGGTACAGATACGCAGTATTTT. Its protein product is CASSLDSGGGTDTQYF.